A single sample is the source of the 15 T cell receptor beta chains below, sequenced in a study. TCRdb re-called the 5' RACE reads through MiXCR, storing one row per CDR3 protein. Among about 57,000 distinct CDR3 sequences listed, roughly 28% were seen once. The sorted Tregs were CD4+CD25+CD127-/low cells. The sample comprised tumor-infiltrating Tregs sorted from the breast tumor. Every receptor here comes from a female donor with breast cancer.

The chain carries TRBV29-1 and TRBJ1-2; D is unresolved. Germline-derived CDR1 and CDR2 are SQVTM and ANQGSEA. This CDR3 is built from 10 residues. With 3 bases removed from V and 10 bases from J, the gap between germline ends came to 9 bases. The CDR3 nucleotides read TGCAGCGTTGATGTCGGGTCCTACACCTTC. This encodes CSVDVGSYTF. The variable domain in full, completed from reference TRBV29-1 and TRBJ1-2, reads SAVISQKPSRDICQRGTSLTIQCQVDSQVTMMFWYRQQPGQSLTLIATANQGSEATYESGFVIDKFPISRPNLTFSTLTVSNMSPEDSSIYLCSVDVGSYTFGSGTRLTVV.

There are a few counts of this clonotype. The chain couples TRBV6-2 or TRBV6-3 to TRBJ1-1; no definite D call. Germline CDR1 reads MNHEY; CDR2 reads SVGEGT. The CDR3 has 12 residues. V was trimmed by 6 bases and J by 4 bases, leaving 9 bases between them. The CDR3 coding sequence is TGTGCCAGCAGCGAGGGATTCACTGAAGCTTTCTTT. Translated: CASSEGFTEAFF.

This clonotype showed up many times. The chain joins TRBV20-1 to TRBJ2-1, with D perhaps matching TRBD2 (6 bases). Germline V lookup: CDR1 DFQATT, CDR2 SNEGSKA (reference sequence). V shed 1 base and J shed 2 bases, with 9 bases lying between them. This CDR3 region has 14 residues. CDR3 sequence: CSARGLVAYNEQFF. The CDR3 DNA reads as TGCAGTGCTAGAGGACTAGTCGCCTACAATGAGCAGTTCTTC.

In the case of this clonotype: A much bigger clone sits one base away, suggesting this may be a read error. The chain is built from TRBV5-1 and TRBJ2-5; D possibly corresponds to TRBD1 (5 bases). Germline CDR1 SGHRS, CDR2 YFSETQ. The CDR3 has 13 residues. V shed 4 bases and J shed 8 bases, with 15 bases lying between them. The CDR3 reads CASSPVIGETQYF. The CDR3 DNA is TGCGCCAGCAGCCCAGTAATAGGGGAAACCCAGTACTTC. The variable domain in full, completed from reference TRBV5-1 and TRBJ2-5, reads KAGVTQTPRYLIKTRGQQVTLSCSPISGHRSVSWYQQTPGQGLQFLFEYFSETQRNKGNFPGRFSGRQFSNSRSEMNVSTLELGDSALYLCASSPVIGETQYFGPGTRLLVL.

This chain uses TRBV12-3 or TRBV12-4 with TRBJ2-2; D ambiguous. The CDR3 covers 13 residues. Trimming shortened V by 4 bases and J by 5 bases, and 8 bases separated the two germline ends. CDR3 in amino acids: CASSWERTGELFF. DNA of the CDR3: TGTGCCAGCAGTTGGGAACGAACCGGGGAGCTGTTTTTT.

This clonotype was seen repeatedly, ten times or more. The J gene is TRBJ2-5, the V gene TRBV20-1, with 8 bases aligning to TRBD2. The CDR3 is 15 residues long. V lost 1 base and J lost 5; bases outside the gene matches: 9. Germline lookup yields CDR1 DFQATT and CDR2 SNEGSKA (reference sequence). The DNA of the CDR3 is TGCAGTGCTAGAGGCGGGACACGGGAGGGGGAGACCCAGTACTTC. This sequence encodes CSARGGTREGETQYF.

About this clonotype itself: Sequence at one end of the junction differs from germline and may be a read error. The rearrangement links TRBV7-9 to TRBJ1-1; D gene ambiguous. Germline CDR1 and CDR2: SEHNR and FQNEAQ (reference sequence). CDR3 length: 14 residues. As DNA, the CDR3 is TGTACCAGCAGCTTAGATGGGATGAACACTGAAGCTTTCTTT. It codes for CTSSLDGMNTEAFF.

As DNA, the CDR3 is TGTGCCAGCAGCGAAATGGGATCCAATTACTACGAGCAGTACTTC. Residues: CASSEMGSNYYEQYF. The chain employs TRBV7-6 and TRBJ2-7, with D uncertain. V was cut by 5 bases and J by 3 bases, with 17 bases left in between. The length of the CDR3 is 15 residues. The germline V gene encodes CDR1 SGHVS and CDR2 FNYEAQ.

The chain couples TRBV5-1 to TRBJ1-1; 7 bases are shared with TRBD1. Germline V gene lookup returns CDR1 SGHRS and CDR2 YFSETQ. J gave up 9 bases and V 1 base, and 9 bases lay outside the gene matches. The CDR3 is 14 amino acids. CDR3 loop: CASSLSGGNSKAFF. CDR3 nucleotide sequence: TGCGCCAGCAGCTTGTCAGGGGGAAACTCGAAAGCTTTCTTT. The variable domain in full, completed from reference TRBV5-1 and TRBJ1-1, reads KAGVTQTPRYLIKTRGQQVTLSCSPISGHRSVSWYQQTPGQGLQFLFEYFSETQRNKGNFPGRFSGRQFSNSRSEMNVSTLELGDSALYLCASSLSGGNSKAFFGQGTRLTVV.

As to this clonotype: This may come from a read error, since a much larger clone is one base off. This rearrangement joins TRBV11-3 to TRBJ1-3; D is perhaps TRBD1 (6 bases). The CDR3 consists of 14 residues. Germline-derived CDR1 and CDR2 are SGHNT and YENEEA. Written as DNA, the CDR3 is TGTACCAGCAGCTTGACAGGTTATGGAAGCACCATATATTTT. It encodes CTSSLTGYGSTIYF.

This clonotype occurred a few times. V is TRBV7-2 and J is TRBJ1-1; D gene unclear. Germline lookup yields CDR1 SGHTA and CDR2 FQGNSA. V lost 0 bases to trimming and J lost 0 bases, with 5 bases between them. CDR3 length: 14 residues. For the CDR3, the DNA is TGTGCCAGCAGCTTAGCGCTTGTGAACACTGAAGCTTTCTTT. Its translation is CASSLALVNTEAFF.

Many counts were recorded for this clonotype. The chain carries TRBV4-3 and TRBJ1-5; D not certain. Trimming left V 4 bases short and J 7 bases short, with 17 bases between. CDR3 length: 15 amino acids. Germline V gives CDR1 LGHNA, CDR2 YSLEER. CDR3 nucleotides: TGCGCCAGCAGCCCCCAGATAGGGATAGGACAGCCCCAGCATTTT. Translation: CASSPQIGIGQPQHF.

The V and J genes are TRBV5-1 and TRBJ2-7, with D unclear. CDR1 is SGHRS, CDR2 YFSETQ, per germline. V was trimmed by 3 bases and J by 0 bases, leaving 10 bases between them. CDR3 length: 14 amino acids. The CDR3 region is CASSSALSSYEQYF. In DNA, the CDR3 is TGCGCCAGCAGCTCAGCACTAAGCTCCTACGAGCAGTACTTC.

This clonotype was counted between two and nine times. The chain recombines TRBV9 with TRBJ1-5, with D possibly matching TRBD1 (6 bases). The CDR3 is 15 amino acids. The V gene lost 4 bases and the J gene lost 7 bases, with 18 bases spanning the gap. Germline values: CDR1 SGDLS, CDR2 YYNGEE. In DNA form, the CDR3 reads TGTGCCAGCAGCTCAACGGACAGCGGGACCCAGCCCCAGCATTTT. Amino acid sequence: CASSSTDSGTQPQHF.

Many counts were recorded for this clonotype. CDR3 region: CASSQDITSTLVTQYF. CDR3 nucleotides: TGCGCCAGCAGCCAAGATATAACCTCTACCCTAGTCACCCAGTACTTC. The chain combines TRBV4-1 with TRBJ2-5; D is unclear. The germline V gene has CDR1 MGHRA and CDR2 YSYEKL. V lost 0 bases, J lost 8 bases, and 19 bases lay in between. The CDR3 consists of 16 residues.